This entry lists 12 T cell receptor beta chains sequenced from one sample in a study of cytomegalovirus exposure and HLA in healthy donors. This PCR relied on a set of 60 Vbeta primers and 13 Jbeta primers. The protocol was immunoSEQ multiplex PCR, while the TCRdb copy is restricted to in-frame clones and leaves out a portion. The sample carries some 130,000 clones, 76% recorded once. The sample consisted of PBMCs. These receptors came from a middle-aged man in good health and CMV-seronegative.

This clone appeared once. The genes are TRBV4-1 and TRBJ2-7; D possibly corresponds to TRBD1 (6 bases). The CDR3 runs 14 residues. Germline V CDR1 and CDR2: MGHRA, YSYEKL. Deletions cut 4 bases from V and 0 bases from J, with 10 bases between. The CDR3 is CASSPGQSSYEQYF. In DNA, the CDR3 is TGCGCCAGCAGCCCCGGACAGAGCTCCTACGAGCAGTACTTC.

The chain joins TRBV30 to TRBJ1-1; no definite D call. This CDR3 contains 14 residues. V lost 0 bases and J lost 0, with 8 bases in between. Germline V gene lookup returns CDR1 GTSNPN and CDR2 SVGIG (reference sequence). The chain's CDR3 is CAWSVHIMNTEAFF. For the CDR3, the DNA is TGTGCCTGGAGTGTACATATCATGAACACTGAAGCTTTCTTT.

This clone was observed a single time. CDR3 bases: TGCGCCAGCAGCGCAAGACTAGCGGGGGGTCTCACAGATACGCAGTATTTT. It specifies CASSARLAGGLTDTQYF. V gene TRBV5-1 combines with J gene TRBJ2-3; the match to TRBD2 covers 13 bases. This CDR3 region has 17 residues. Germline CDR1 and CDR2: SGHRS and YFSETQ. Trimming at V came to 4 bases and at J to 2 bases, leaving 7 bases not matched to a gene.

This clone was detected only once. The CDR3 DNA is TGTGCCAGCAGCTTAGGACAGGGAAGGGATACGCAGTATTTT. Residues: CASSLGQGRDTQYF. The gene calls are TRBV7-3 and TRBJ2-3, with 8 bases matching TRBD1. The CDR3 loop spans 14 amino acids. CDR1 is SGHTA, CDR2 FQGTGA, per germline. Germline trimming cut 2 bases from V and 6 bases from J; bases unmatched to any gene: 4.

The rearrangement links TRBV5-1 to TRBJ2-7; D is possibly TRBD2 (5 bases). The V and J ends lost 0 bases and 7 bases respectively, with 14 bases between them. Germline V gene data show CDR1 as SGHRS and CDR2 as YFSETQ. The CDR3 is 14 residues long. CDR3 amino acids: CASSLAGSEREQYF. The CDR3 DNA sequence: TGCGCCAGCAGCTTGGCGGGGTCGGAGAGGGAGCAGTACTTC.

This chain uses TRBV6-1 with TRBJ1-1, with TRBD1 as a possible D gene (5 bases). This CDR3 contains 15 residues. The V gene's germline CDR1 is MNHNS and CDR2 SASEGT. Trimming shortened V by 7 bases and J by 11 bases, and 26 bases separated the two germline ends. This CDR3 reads CASTPLSKGGAGAFF. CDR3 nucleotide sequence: TGTGCCAGCACCCCCTTAAGCAAGGGAGGAGCAGGGGCTTTCTTT.

CDR3 bases: TGTGCCAGCGGCCGAGCGGCAGCTAACTATGGCTACACCTTC. This sequence encodes CASGRAAANYGYTF. The chain couples TRBV6-5 to TRBJ1-2, with unresolved D. With 8 bases removed from V and 0 bases from J, the gap between germline ends came to 13 bases. Germline V lookup: CDR1 MNHEY, CDR2 SVGAGI. The CDR3 extends over 14 amino acids.

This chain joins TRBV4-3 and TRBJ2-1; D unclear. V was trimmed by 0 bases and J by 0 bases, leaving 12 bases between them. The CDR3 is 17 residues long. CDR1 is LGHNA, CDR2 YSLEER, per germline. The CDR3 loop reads CASSQERGVGSYNEQFF. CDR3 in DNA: TGCGCCAGCAGCCAAGAGCGCGGAGTGGGCTCCTACAATGAGCAGTTCTTC.

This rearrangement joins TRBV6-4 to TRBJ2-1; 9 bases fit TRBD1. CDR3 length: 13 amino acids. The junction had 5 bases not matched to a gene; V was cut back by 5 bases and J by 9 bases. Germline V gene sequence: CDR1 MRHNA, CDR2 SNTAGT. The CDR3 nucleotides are TGTGCCAGCAGTCCCGGGACAGGGTTTGAGCAGTTCTTC. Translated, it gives CASSPGTGFEQFF.

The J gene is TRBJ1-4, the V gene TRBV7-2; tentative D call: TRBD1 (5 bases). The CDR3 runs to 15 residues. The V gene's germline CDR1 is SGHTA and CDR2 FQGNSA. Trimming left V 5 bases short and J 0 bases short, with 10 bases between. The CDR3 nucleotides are TGTGCCAGCAGCACGCAGGGAACAACTAATGAAAAACTGTTTTTT. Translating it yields CASSTQGTTNEKLFF.

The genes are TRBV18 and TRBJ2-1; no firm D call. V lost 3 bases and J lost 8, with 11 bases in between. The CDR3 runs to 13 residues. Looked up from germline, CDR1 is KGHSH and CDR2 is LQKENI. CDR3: CASSPPDTDEQFF. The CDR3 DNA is TGTGCCAGCTCACCTCCTGACACGGATGAGCAGTTCTTC.

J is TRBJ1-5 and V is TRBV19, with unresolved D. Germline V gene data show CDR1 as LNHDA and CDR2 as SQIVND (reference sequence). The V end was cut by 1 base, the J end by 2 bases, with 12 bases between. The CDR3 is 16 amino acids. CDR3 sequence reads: CASSIVESSGNQPQHF. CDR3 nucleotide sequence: TGTGCCAGTAGTATAGTGGAGTCCAGTGGCAATCAGCCCCAGCATTTT.